The source of this T cell receptor (beta chain) is a study of blood T cell repertoires in COVID-19. Only in-frame clones appear in the TCRdb table, and some are missing; sequencing was by immunoSEQ multiplex PCR. In the table there are 300,000 or so clones, about 88% of which are singletons. The clonotype was recovered from a man in his sixties who had recovered from COVID-19. Material: PBMCs or T cells enriched from blood (not recorded which).

The CDR3: CASSRPGQMSYEQYF. In DNA, the CDR3 is TGTGCCAGCTCACGACCGGGACAGATGTCCTACGAGCAGTACTTC. The J gene is TRBJ2-7, the V gene TRBV18; 7 bases align to TRBD1. V shed 4 bases, J shed 1 base, and the junction held 7 bases outside the gene matches. Germline V gene lookup returns CDR1 KGHSH and CDR2 LQKENI. The CDR3 runs 15 residues.